This T cell receptor (beta chain) was profiled in a study of cytomegalovirus exposure and HLA in healthy donors. On the study more broadly: A later analysis reported the same platform for the 120 validation repertoires and the 666 first-cohort repertoires.

CDR1 is SGHNT and CDR2 is YYREEE in the germline V gene (reference sequence). The CDR3 totals 15 residues. V lost 4 bases and J lost 2; bases outside the gene matches: 6. On this clone: The antigen remains undetermined.

Here immunoSEQ multiplex PCR was the method, and the copy in TCRdb shows in-frame clones only, minus some. The data hold over 250,000 clones, with 70% to 90% observed a single time. Study outcomes and limitations: Some TCR beta chains (more than 150 of them) were listed as cytomegalovirus-associated.

The V and J genes are TRBV5-4 and TRBJ2-1, with TRBD1 matching over 7 bases. Sample: PBMCs. The receptor was derived from a woman under 30 in good health and CMV-seronegative. The CDR3, as DNA: TGTGCCAGCAGCCCCGACAGGGTCCCCTACAATGAGCAGTTCTTC. It yields the protein CASSPDRVPYNEQFF. Full variable domain (outside the CDR3, taken from reference TRBV5-4 and TRBJ2-1): ETGVTQSPTHLIKTRGQQVTLRCSSQSGHNTVSWYQQALGQGPQFIFQYYREEENGRGNFPPRFSGLQFPNYSSELNVNALELDDSALYLCASSPDRVPYNEQFFGPGTRLTVL.